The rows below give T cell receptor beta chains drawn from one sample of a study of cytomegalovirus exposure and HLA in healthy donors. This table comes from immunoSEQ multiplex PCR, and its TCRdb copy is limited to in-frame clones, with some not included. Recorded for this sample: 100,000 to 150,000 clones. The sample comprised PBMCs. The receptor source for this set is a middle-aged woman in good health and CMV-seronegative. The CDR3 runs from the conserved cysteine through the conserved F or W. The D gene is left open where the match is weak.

CDR3 protein: CASSFDSANYGYTF; CDR3 DNA: TGTGCCAGCAGCTTCGACAGCGCTAACTATGGCTACACCTTC; CDR3 length: 14; V gene: TRBV5-4; D gene: .; J gene: TRBJ1-2
CDR3 protein: CAISESKGGGYEQYF; CDR3 DNA: TGTGCCATCAGTGAGTCGAAAGGGGGCGGGTACGAGCAGTACTTC; CDR3 length: 15; V gene: TRBV10-3; D gene: TRBD1; J gene: TRBJ2-7
CDR3 protein: CASSSESFYQETQYF; CDR3 DNA: TGTGCCAGCAGCTCGGAGTCATTCTACCAAGAGACCCAGTACTTC; CDR3 length: 15; V gene: TRBV5-4; D gene: .; J gene: TRBJ2-5
CDR3 protein: CASSLGDRGRGNTIYF; CDR3 DNA: TGCGCCAGCAGCTTGGGGGACAGGGGGCGAGGAAACACCATATATTTT; CDR3 length: 16; V gene: TRBV5-1; D gene: TRBD1; J gene: TRBJ1-3
CDR3 protein: CASRVGGGGAGELFF; CDR3 DNA: TGTGCCTCCCGCGTGGGGGGAGGTGGGGCCGGGGAGCTGTTTTTT; CDR3 length: 15; V gene: TRBV28; D gene: .; J gene: TRBJ2-2
CDR3 protein: CSVGGGWQETQYF; CDR3 DNA: TGCAGCGTTGGGGGAGGTTGGCAAGAGACCCAGTACTTC; CDR3 length: 13; V gene: TRBV29-1; D gene: .; J gene: TRBJ2-5
CDR3 protein: CASSVNRVTNNQPQHF; CDR3 DNA: TGTGCCAGCAGTGTCAACAGGGTCACGAACAATCAGCCCCAGCATTTT; CDR3 length: 16; V gene: TRBV6-1; D gene: .; J gene: TRBJ1-5
CDR3 protein: CASSSGGTNYGYTF; CDR3 DNA: TGTGCCAGCAGCTCAGGGGGCACTAACTATGGCTACACCTTC; CDR3 length: 14; V gene: TRBV28; D gene: TRBD1; J gene: TRBJ1-2
CDR3 protein: CASSVSPGTLSYEQYF; CDR3 DNA: TGTGCCAGCAGCGTCTCCCCTGGGACACTATCTTACGAGCAGTACTTC; CDR3 length: 16; V gene: TRBV9; D gene: .; J gene: TRBJ2-7
CDR3 protein: CASSQGPGGMGGYTF; CDR3 DNA: TGCGCCAGCAGCCAAGGCCCAGGGGGCATGGGCGGCTACACCTTC; CDR3 length: 15; V gene: TRBV4-1; D gene: TRBD1; J gene: TRBJ1-2
CDR3 protein: CASTLRAGQGYTF; CDR3 DNA: TGTGCCAGTACCCTTAGGGCAGGGCAAGGCTACACCTTC; CDR3 length: 13; V gene: TRBV19; D gene: .; J gene: TRBJ1-2
CDR3 protein: CASSAGREKLFF; CDR3 DNA: TGTGCCAGCAGCGCGGGACGGGAAAAACTGTTTTTT; CDR3 length: 12; V gene: TRBV7-9; D gene: .; J gene: TRBJ1-4
CDR3 protein: CASSLRSEGAGGAFF; CDR3 DNA: TGTGCCAGCAGCCTAAGGAGCGAGGGGGCAGGGGGTGCTTTCTTT; CDR3 length: 15; V gene: TRBV7-6; D gene: TRBD1; J gene: TRBJ1-1
CDR3 protein: CASSPAGQGSSGNTIYF; CDR3 DNA: TGTGCCAGCTCACCCGCCGGGCAGGGGAGCTCTGGAAACACCATATATTTT; CDR3 length: 17; V gene: TRBV18; D gene: .; J gene: TRBJ1-3